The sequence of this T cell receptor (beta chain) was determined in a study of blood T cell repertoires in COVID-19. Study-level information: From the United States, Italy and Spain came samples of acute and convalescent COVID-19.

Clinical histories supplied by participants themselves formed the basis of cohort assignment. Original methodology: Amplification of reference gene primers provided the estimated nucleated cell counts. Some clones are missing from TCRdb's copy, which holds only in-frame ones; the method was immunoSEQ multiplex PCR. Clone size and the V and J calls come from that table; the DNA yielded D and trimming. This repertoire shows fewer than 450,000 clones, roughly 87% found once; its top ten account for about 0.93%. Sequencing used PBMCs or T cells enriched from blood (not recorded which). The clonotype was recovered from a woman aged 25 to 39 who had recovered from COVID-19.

The CDR3 DNA reads TGTGCCAGCAGTTTGCCCACAGGGCGAGCGGGCTACACCTTC. Its protein is CASSLPTGRAGYTF. The rearrangement joins TRBV28 to TRBJ1-2; D is possibly TRBD1 (6 bases). The germline CDR1 and CDR2 sequences are MDHEN and SYDVKM. V was clipped by 3 bases and J by 8 bases, with 16 bases between them. CDR3 length: 14 residues.